The 32 T cell receptor beta chains reported below all come from one sample, sequenced in a study of regulatory T cells in long-lasting Graves disease. Arm-PCR of CDR3 regions with iRepertoire HTBI primers generated TCR beta libraries. TCRdb re-analysed the multiplex PCR reads in MiXCR, keeping a single row per CDR3 protein. This sample has 400,000 to 500,000 distinct CDR3 sequences, with 21% found just once. As for time point: persistent/refractory GD, antithyroid drugs over 5 years with positive TRAb. The TCR library was prepared using RNA isolated from PBMCs. Sample: peripheral blood mononuclear cells (PBMCs), taken when the disease was refractory, from a patient treated with antithyroid drugs. These receptors were taken from a female donor with Graves disease.

The chain is built from TRBV7-9 and TRBJ1-1; D gene uncertain. Germline CDR1 SEHNR, CDR2 FQNEAQ (reference sequence). The germline V and J ends were trimmed by 5 bases and 4 bases, with 14 bases remaining between them. This CDR3 region has 14 residues. The CDR3 sequence: CASSLRGTGTEAFF. The CDR3 coding sequence is TGTGCCAGCAGCCTCCGCGGAACGGGCACTGAAGCTTTCTTT.

Ten or more counts support this clonotype. The V and J genes are TRBV19 and TRBJ2-2, with D uncertain. The CDR3 sequence is 12 residues long. Germline-derived CDR1 and CDR2 are LNHDA and SQIVND (reference sequence). Between the trimmed V and J ends, which lost 9 bases and 6 bases, there was a span of 11 bases. The CDR3 is CASSGRAGELFF. CDR3 DNA: TGTGCCAGCAGTGGCAGAGCCGGGGAGCTGTTTTTT.

This clonotype turned up a few times. The V and J genes are TRBV19 and TRBJ1-4; unclear D gene. The length of the CDR3 is 13 residues. V shed 9 bases and J shed 0 bases, with 8 bases lying between them. The germline CDR1 and CDR2 sequences are LNHDA and SQIVND (reference sequence). CDR3 amino acids: CASKQPTNEKLFF. CDR3 DNA sequence: TGTGCCAGCAAACAGCCAACTAATGAAAAACTGTTTTTT.

The gene calls are TRBV6-1 and TRBJ2-7, with 12 nucleotides matching TRBD2. The J call may be wrong; the DNA end is better matched by TRBJ2-1. Germline V lookup: CDR1 MNHNS, CDR2 SASEGT. This CDR3 has 15 residues. Written as DNA, the CDR3 is TGTGCCAGCACCCAGGGGACTAGCGGGTGGAATGAGCAGTTCTTC. This translates into CASTQGTSGWNEQFF.

About this clonotype: This may be a read error: a much more frequent sequence differs by one nucleotide. Because the CDR3 is missing its conserved closing phenylalanine or tryptophan, this is likely a read error. The rearrangement uses TRBV6-1 and TRBJ1-1, with 9 bases matching TRBD1. This CDR3 spans 15 amino acids. Trimming took 7 bases from V and 5 from J; bases not matched to a gene: 11. Per germline, CDR1 MNHNS and CDR2 SASEGT. This CDR3 reads CASIWRQGGFTEAFS. The CDR3 DNA is TGTGCCAGCATATGGCGACAGGGGGGTTTTACTGAAGCTTTCTCT.

There are many counts of this clonotype. The genes are TRBV3-1 and TRBJ2-5; 7 bases are a match to TRBD2. V dropped 4 bases and J dropped 4; count of bases not matched to a gene: 9. The CDR3 totals 15 residues. Germline lookup yields CDR1 LGHDT and CDR2 YNNKEL (reference sequence). CDR3 loop: CASSLSGLIRETQYF. CDR3 nucleotide sequence: TGTGCCAGCAGCCTTTCGGGACTAATCAGAGAGACCCAGTACTTC.

This clonotype came up a few times. The CDR3, as DNA: TGTGCCACCTGCGAGGGAGGAAGGTACGAGCAGTACTTC. Its protein product is CATCEGGRYEQYF. The chain carries TRBV6-1 and TRBJ2-7, with a tentative D call TRBD2 (6 bases). The CDR3 totals 13 residues. Trimming pared 10 bases from V and 4 bases from J, leaving 17 bases between. Germline V lookup: CDR1 MNHNS, CDR2 SASEGT.

About this clonotype: Possible read error: a much larger clone is one base away. The chain employs TRBV27 and TRBJ2-7; 8 bases agree with TRBD1. The trim removed 2 bases at V and 6 bases at J, leaving 6 bases unmatched. Germline CDR1 MNHEY, CDR2 SMNVEV (reference sequence). The CDR3 extends over 14 amino acids. The CDR3 sequence is CASSLAGGWSEQYF. CDR3 bases: TGTGCCAGCAGTTTAGCAGGGGGCTGGAGCGAGCAGTACTTC.

This clonotype was counted between two and nine times. The chain recombines TRBV27 with TRBJ2-4; 9 positions match TRBD1. Trimming cost V 5 bases and J 5 bases; bases outside gene matches: 13. This CDR3 comprises 17 residues. Germline V gives CDR1 MNHEY, CDR2 SMNVEV (reference sequence). CDR3 sequence (DNA): TGTGCCAGCAGTCCCTTGGGACAGGGTAGAGGCGAAAACATTCAGTACTTC. It encodes CASSPLGQGRGENIQYF.

In its sample, this clonotype was seen many times. The chain has TRBV19 and TRBJ1-1; possible D gene TRBD1, 6 bases. CDR3 length: 14 amino acids. Germline assignment: CDR1 LNHDA and CDR2 SQIVND (reference sequence). Trimming shortened V by 6 bases and J by 1 base, and 12 bases separated the two germline ends. CDR3 amino acids: CASSLGTTNTEAFF. The CDR3 nucleotides are TGTGCCAGTAGCCTAGGGACAACGAACACTGAAGCTTTCTTT.

The chain has TRBV27 and TRBJ2-3; TRBD2 aligns across 7 bases. CDR3 size: 15 residues. The germline V gene encodes CDR1 MNHEY and CDR2 SMNVEV (reference sequence). J gave up 4 bases and V 0 bases, and 4 bases lay outside the gene matches. The CDR3 here is CASSLSRELADTQYF. CDR3 bases: TGTGCCAGCAGTTTATCGCGGGAGCTCGCAGATACGCAGTATTTT.

This clonotype was picked up many times. This chain joins TRBV12-5 and TRBJ2-5; 7 nucleotides line up with TRBD2. With 9 bases clipped from V and 1 base from J, the junction kept 11 bases outside the gene matches. The CDR3 totals 15 residues. Germline CDR1 is LGHNT and CDR2 is FRNRAP. The CDR3 region is CASSRGGGVQETQYF. The CDR3 DNA reads as TGTGCTAGCTCACGCGGGGGAGGGGTCCAAGAGACCCAGTACTTC.

Many counts were recorded for this clonotype. J is TRBJ1-6 and V is TRBV6-2 or TRBV6-3; D might be TRBD1 (5 bases). This CDR3 spans 12 amino acids. The germline V and J ends were trimmed by 2 bases and 12 bases, with 8 bases remaining between them. From germline, CDR1 is MNHEY and CDR2 SVGEGT. The CDR3 region is CASSYGQGPLHF. CDR3 in DNA: TGTGCCAGCAGTTACGGTCAGGGACCCCTCCACTTT.

This clonotype was found many times. The V gene is TRBV12-3 or TRBV12-4, the J gene TRBJ2-2; 9 bases match TRBD2. V was pared by 8 bases and J by 6 bases, with 7 bases of the junction left unmatched. This CDR3 has 14 residues. CDR3 in DNA: TGTGCCAGCGGGAATCTAGCGGGACCCGGGGAGCTGTTTTTT. Translation gives CASGNLAGPGELFF.

The gene calls are TRBV3-1 and TRBJ2-7; 10 nucleotides match TRBD2. V shed 5 bases, J shed 5 bases, and the junction held 15 bases outside the gene matches. This CDR3 is 17 amino acids long. From germline, CDR1 is LGHDT and CDR2 YNNKEL (reference sequence). This CDR3 is CASSRASGSGTEDEQYF. DNA of the CDR3: TGTGCCAGCAGCAGGGCTAGCGGGAGTGGGACTGAAGACGAGCAGTACTTC.

This clonotype has a count of ten or more. The chain links TRBV3-1 to TRBJ2-5, with TRBD2 identical over 9 bases. The CDR3 runs 15 residues. In germline, CDR1 is LGHDT, CDR2 YNNKEL (reference sequence). Losses at the gene ends were 4 bases for V and 4 bases for J; bases not matched to a gene: 7. CDR3 sequence reads: CASSRNSGSAETQYF. DNA for the CDR3: TGTGCCAGCAGCCGGAATAGCGGGAGCGCAGAGACCCAGTACTTC.

Only a few counts were recorded for this clonotype. The chain is built from TRBV3-1 and TRBJ2-7, with D possibly being TRBD1 (5 bases). Germline lookup yields CDR1 LGHDT and CDR2 YNNKEL (reference sequence). This CDR3 contains 14 residues. The ends were cut back, 6 bases at V and 3 bases at J, with 15 bases in the middle. This chain's CDR3 is CASSRRAGSYEQYF. The CDR3 DNA sequence: TGTGCCAGCAGTCGCAGGGCAGGTAGCTACGAGCAGTACTTC.

This clonotype was seen at least ten times. This rearrangement joins TRBV20-1 to TRBJ1-4; TRBD1 is a possible D gene (6 bases). Germline V gene sequence: CDR1 DFQATT, CDR2 SNEGSKA (reference sequence). V lost 0 bases, J lost 8 bases, and 16 bases lay in between. The CDR3 runs to 15 residues. Here the CDR3 reads CSARDWDTVGEKLFF. CDR3 sequence (DNA): TGCAGTGCTAGAGATTGGGACACAGTGGGGGAAAAACTGTTTTTT.

This clonotype was seen a handful of times. The junction differs from germline at one of its ends, possibly a read error. V is TRBV5-1 and J is TRBJ1-1; D is perhaps TRBD1 (5 bases). Germline V gives CDR1 SGHRS, CDR2 YFSETQ. The CDR3 is 14 amino acids. The CDR3 spells CASTPGPQNTEAFF. The DNA for the CDR3 is TGTGCCAGCACTCCGGGACCCCAGAACACTGAAGCTTTCTTT.

This clonotype was recorded a few times. This sequence joins TRBV30 and TRBJ1-5; no clear D. Trimming shortened V by 3 bases and J by 0 bases, and 9 bases separated the two germline ends. The CDR3 is made up of 14 amino acids. Germline CDR1 and CDR2: GTSNPN and SVGIG (reference sequence). The CDR3 is CAWSRDYSNQPQHF. The CDR3 region has the DNA TGTGCCTGGAGCCGGGATTATAGCAATCAGCCCCAGCATTTT.

In its sample, this clonotype was seen many times. The J gene is TRBJ1-1, the V gene TRBV28, with D unclear. The V gene's germline CDR1 is MDHEN and CDR2 SYDVKM. Trimming stripped 2 bases from V and 9 bases from J, with 13 bases between. The CDR3 spans 13 residues. The CDR3 region is CASSLLQLGKAFF. The CDR3 bases are TGTGCCAGCAGTTTACTTCAGTTGGGTAAAGCTTTCTTT.

This clonotype turned up a few times. The J gene is TRBJ2-5, the V gene TRBV3-1, with 8 positions matching TRBD2. This CDR3 contains 17 residues. V lost 0 bases to trimming and J lost 6 bases; unmatched junction nucleotides: 12. Germline V gene lookup returns CDR1 LGHDT and CDR2 YNNKEL (reference sequence). The CDR3 protein is CASSQDFSAGEAKTQYF. In DNA form, the CDR3 reads TGTGCCAGCAGCCAAGATTTTTCAGCGGGAGAGGCGAAGACCCAGTACTTC.

There are a few counts of this clonotype. The chain couples TRBV25-1 to TRBJ2-7, with D possibly called TRBD1 or TRBD2 (7 bases each). CDR1 MGHDK and CDR2 SYGVNS come from the germline V gene. V lost 4 bases to trimming and J lost 3 bases, with 13 bases between them. The CDR3 contains 14 residues. The CDR3 sequence: CASSGQGGGYEQYF. In nucleotides, the CDR3 is TGTGCCAGCAGTGGACAGGGAGGGGGCTACGAGCAGTACTTC.

This clonotype was detected a few times. The chain links TRBV7-6 to TRBJ2-7; 7 bases are a match to TRBD1. Germline V gene sequence: CDR1 SGHVS, CDR2 FNYEAQ. CDR3 length: 16 residues. Losses at the gene ends were 5 bases for V and 0 bases for J; bases not matched to a gene: 10. The CDR3 sequence is CASSSRTGRHSYEQYF. CDR3 nucleotide sequence: TGTGCCAGCAGCAGCAGGACAGGTAGACACTCCTACGAGCAGTACTTC.

V gene TRBV19 combines with J gene TRBJ1-1, with 8 bases aligning to TRBD1. The CDR3 sequence is 14 residues long. J lost 4 bases, V lost 5 bases, and 6 bases had no gene match. Germline values: CDR1 LNHDA, CDR2 SQIVND (reference sequence). For the CDR3, the DNA is TGTGCCAGTAGTCAGGGGGCGCTTGCCACTGAAGCTTTCTTT. Residues: CASSQGALATEAFF.

The sample holds many counts of this clonotype. This chain joins TRBV29-1 and TRBJ1-1; a weak D match, TRBD1 (6 bases). V shed 7 bases and J shed 0 bases, with 9 bases lying between them. The germline gives CDR1 SQVTM, CDR2 ANQGSEA. The CDR3 covers 12 residues. The CDR3 DNA reads TGCAGCGCTGACAGGTTGAACACTGAAGCTTTCTTT. The encoded protein is CSADRLNTEAFF.

V usage is TRBV29-1 and J usage is TRBJ1-2; D may be TRBD1 (6 bases). V lost 7 bases and J 4 bases, leaving 16 bases between the germline ends. Germline V CDR1 and CDR2: SQVTM, ANQGSEA. The CDR3 sequence is 13 residues long. CDR3 coding DNA: TGCAGCGCTTACGGGGGGCGCAGCTATGGCTACACCTTC. It encodes CSAYGGRSYGYTF.

In this sample, this clonotype turned up many times. The gene calls are TRBV27 and TRBJ1-1; possibly TRBD1 for D (5 bases). Germline lookup yields CDR1 MNHEY and CDR2 SMNVEV (reference sequence). CDR3 length: 14 residues. V lost 6 bases and J 2 bases, leaving 13 bases between the germline ends. The CDR3 nucleotides are TGTGCCAGCAGACCCGACAGACTAAACACTGAAGCTTTCTTT. This gives the protein CASRPDRLNTEAFF.

This clonotype appeared many times. V gene TRBV2 combines with J gene TRBJ1-1; no definite D call. Germline V lookup: CDR1 SNHLY, CDR2 FYNNEI. The CDR3 loop spans 14 amino acids. Deletions cut 5 bases from V and 3 bases from J, with 13 bases between. In DNA form, the CDR3 reads TGTGCCAGCAGTCCGCAAGGGATGGACACTGAAGCTTTCTTT. It specifies CASSPQGMDTEAFF.

The chain uses TRBV3-1 and TRBJ2-4, with TRBD1 matching 10 bases. The DNA end favors TRBJ2-5, so the J call may be wrong. CDR3 size: 16 residues. CDR1 is LGHDT and CDR2 is YNNKEL in the germline V gene (reference sequence). In DNA, the CDR3 is TGTGCCAGCAGCCAACGGGACAGGGGAAATCAAGAGACCCAGTACTTC. It codes for CASSQRDRGNQETQYF.

This clonotype was seen repeatedly, ten times or more. This rearrangement joins TRBV3-1 to TRBJ1-5; no clear D gene. Germline lookup yields CDR1 LGHDT and CDR2 YNNKEL (reference sequence). The CDR3 spans 14 residues. V was pared by 0 bases and J by 3 bases, with 6 bases between. The CDR3 DNA reads as TGTGCCAGCAGCCAAGACTACATCAATCAGCCCCAGCATTTT. It is translated as CASSQDYINQPQHF.

The rearrangement links TRBV7-9 to TRBJ1-1, with 8 bases matching TRBD1. J lost 0 bases, V lost 1 base, and 7 bases had no gene match. CDR3 length: 17 residues. Germline CDR1 SEHNR, CDR2 FQNEAQ (reference sequence). CDR3 coding DNA: TGTGCCAGCAGCTTAGGGCAGGGGGCGGGTATGAACACTGAAGCTTTCTTT. Encoded protein: CASSLGQGAGMNTEAFF.